This is a list of T cell receptor beta chains from one sample in a study of CD8+ T cells in alopecia areata. Sequencing used immunoSEQ multiplex PCR; TCRdb keeps in-frame clones, though not all of them. Here the sample spans about 170,000 clones, about 54% being singletons. Sequencing was performed on CD4+ T cells sorted from blood, taken around week 55, from a patient treated with tofacitinib. The receptors come from a human donor with alopecia areata. The CDR3 runs from the conserved cysteine through the conserved F or W. The order of the fields is V gene, clone size, D gene, J gene, CDR3 protein, CDR3 DNA. The D gene is left open where the match is weak. The listing skips clone size in some rows; elsewhere it reads once, few, many or a size class.

V: TRBV20-1
size: few
D: -
J: TRBJ2-1
CDR3: CSARDYNEQFF
DNA: TGCAGTGCTAGAGATTACAATGAGCAGTTCTTC

V: TRBV6-1
size: -
D: -
J: TRBJ2-5
CDR3: CASSVAGLGETQYF
DNA: TGTGCCAGCAGTGTCGCAGGGTTGGGGGAGACCCAGTACTTC

V: TRBV30
size: -
D: -
J: TRBJ2-3
CDR3: CAWATLDTQYF
DNA: TGTGCCTGGGCGACCCTAGATACGCAGTATTTT

V: TRBV29-1
size: -
D: TRBD1
J: TRBJ2-7
CDR3: CSVVRDRFSYEQYF
DNA: TGCAGCGTTGTTCGGGACAGATTCTCCTACGAGCAGTACTTC

V: TRBV5-1
size: -
D: TRBD2
J: TRBJ2-3
CDR3: CASSLLAGGPGSDTQYF
DNA: TGCGCCAGCAGCTTGCTGGCGGGGGGGCCGGGTTCAGATACGCAGTATTTT

V: TRBV5-4
size: -
D: -
J: TRBJ1-1
CDR3: CASSKGGTEAFF
DNA: TGTGCCAGCAGCAAAGGGGGCACTGAAGCTTTCTTT

V: TRBV6-6
size: -
D: TRBD1
J: TRBJ2-7
CDR3: CASSPRDSVNEQYF
DNA: TGTGCCAGCAGTCCCCGGGACAGTGTGAACGAGCAGTACTTC

V: TRBV7-7
size: -
D: TRBD2
J: TRBJ2-2
CDR3: CASSSLAGDRNTGELFF
DNA: TGTGCCAGCAGCTCTCTAGCGGGGGACCGGAACACCGGGGAGCTGTTTTTT

V: TRBV4-1
size: -
D: -
J: TRBJ1-4
CDR3: CASSQTIQWAYEKLFF
DNA: TGCGCCAGCAGCCAAACCATACAGTGGGCGTACGAAAAACTGTTTTTT

V: TRBV4-2
size: -
D: TRBD1
J: TRBJ2-1
CDR3: CASSPRDRNNEQFF
DNA: TGTGCCAGCAGCCCCCGGGACAGAAACAATGAGCAGTTCTTC

V: TRBV4-2
size: few
D: -
J: TRBJ2-5
CDR3: CASSQDLAGETQYF
DNA: TGTGCCAGCAGCCAAGATTTGGCGGGAGAGACCCAGTACTTC

V: TRBV2
size: many
D: -
J: TRBJ1-5
CDR3: CASSSGQGSQPQHF
DNA: TGTGCCAGCAGCTCGGGGCAGGGTAGTCAGCCCCAGCATTTT

V: TRBV30
size: -
D: -
J: TRBJ2-3
CDR3: CAWAGHITSTDTQYF
DNA: TGTGCCTGGGCAGGACATATCACTAGCACAGATACGCAGTATTTT

V: TRBV6-1
size: -
D: TRBD1
J: TRBJ1-4
CDR3: CASSAGTVDEKLFF
DNA: TGTGCCAGCAGCGCCGGGACAGTGGATGAAAAACTGTTTTTT

V: TRBV19
size: -
D: TRBD1
J: TRBJ2-1
CDR3: CASSIAQGAARVF
DNA: TGTGCCAGTAGTATAGCTCAGGGGGCCGCAAGGGTCTTC

V: TRBV30
size: -
D: -
J: TRBJ2-7
CDR3: CAWSAIYEQYF
DNA: TGTGCCTGGAGTGCAATCTACGAGCAGTACTTC

V: TRBV14
size: -
D: -
J: TRBJ1-2
CDR3: CASSQGHNYGYTF
DNA: TGTGCCAGCAGCCAGGGACACAACTATGGCTACACCTTC

V: TRBV6-6
size: few
D: TRBD2
J: TRBJ2-1
CDR3: CASTEPTGLAGGGQFF
DNA: TGTGCCAGCACCGAACCGACGGGACTAGCGGGCGGAGGGCAGTTCTTC

V: TRBV30
size: -
D: -
J: TRBJ1-1
CDR3: CASTRGPNTEAFF
DNA: TGTGCCTCGACCAGGGGACCGAACACTGAAGCTTTCTTT

V: TRBV6-5
size: -
D: -
J: TRBJ2-7
CDR3: CASSYSGRDPYEQYF
DNA: TGTGCCAGCAGTTACTCGGGACGGGATCCCTACGAGCAGTACTTC

V: TRBV7-8
size: -
D: -
J: TRBJ2-5
CDR3: CATGQETQYF
DNA: TGTGCCACGGGGCAAGAGACCCAGTACTTC

V: TRBV12-5
size: -
D: -
J: TRBJ1-5
CDR3: CASAGEGIPNQPQHF
DNA: TGTGCTAGTGCCGGGGAGGGAATTCCAAATCAGCCCCAGCATTTT

V: TRBV6-5
size: few
D: TRBD2
J: TRBJ2-7
CDR3: CASSLLAGYEQYF
DNA: TGTGCCAGCAGTCTCTTAGCGGGTTACGAGCAGTACTTC

V: TRBV15
size: -
D: TRBD2
J: TRBJ2-5
CDR3: CATSRTGLPPQETQYF
DNA: TGTGCCACCAGCAGGACGGGACTACCACCACAAGAGACCCAGTACTTC

V: TRBV5-1
size: few
D: -
J: TRBJ2-5
CDR3: CASSLMGQETQYF
DNA: TGCGCCAGCAGCTTAATGGGGCAAGAGACCCAGTACTTC

V: TRBV30
size: once
D: -
J: TRBJ1-1
CDR3: CAWSVSGRNTEAFF
DNA: TGTGCCTGGAGTGTATCAGGTAGGAACACTGAAGCTTTCTTT

V: TRBV19
size: few
D: -
J: TRBJ2-4
CDR3: CASSIRGAKNIQYF
DNA: TGTGCCAGCTCAATTAGAGGCGCCAAAAACATTCAGTACTTC

V: TRBV7-8
size: few
D: -
J: TRBJ1-2
CDR3: CASSLVQGSGYTF
DNA: TGTGCCAGCAGCTTAGTACAGGGTAGTGGCTACACCTTC

V: TRBV10-3
size: -
D: -
J: TRBJ1-2
CDR3: CAISDGLKRGDGYTF
DNA: TGTGCCATCAGTGACGGGTTAAAAAGGGGCGATGGCTACACCTTC

V: TRBV29-1
size: few
D: TRBD1
J: TRBJ2-3
CDR3: CSVAGQAVGQYF
DNA: TGCAGCGTAGCAGGACAGGCTGTGGGGCAGTATTTT

V: TRBV7-9
size: -
D: -
J: TRBJ1-5
CDR3: CASSHQGSGQPQHF
DNA: TGTGCCAGCAGTCACCAGGGGTCGGGTCAGCCCCAGCATTTT

V: TRBV11-2
size: -
D: -
J: TRBJ1-5
CDR3: CASSLVSGDNQPQHF
DNA: TGTGCCAGCAGCTTAGTTTCGGGTGACAATCAGCCCCAGCATTTT

V: TRBV18
size: -
D: TRBD1
J: TRBJ1-5
CDR3: CASSPDRGRGNQPQHF
DNA: TGTGCCAGCTCACCCGACAGGGGGCGAGGGAATCAGCCCCAGCATTTT

V: TRBV29-1
size: few
D: -
J: TRBJ2-3
CDR3: CSVTTTETSTDTQYF
DNA: TGCAGCGTGACTACGACAGAAACTAGCACAGATACGCAGTATTTT

V: TRBV20-1
size: few
D: -
J: TRBJ1-2
CDR3: CSASPGYGYTF
DNA: TGCAGTGCGAGCCCGGGGTATGGCTACACCTTC

V: TRBV29-1
size: -
D: -
J: TRBJ1-1
CDR3: CSAYTRKNTEAFF
DNA: TGCAGCGCTTACACGCGGAAGAACACTGAAGCTTTCTTT

V: TRBV19
size: once
D: -
J: TRBJ1-6
CDR3: CASSTGLGNSPLHF
DNA: TGTGCCAGTAGTACCGGACTGGGTAATTCACCCCTCCACTTT

V: TRBV29-1
size: few
D: -
J: TRBJ2-5
CDR3: CSAFGGRSRGTQYF
DNA: TGCAGCGCCTTCGGCGGGCGATCGCGAGGGACCCAGTACTTC

V: TRBV4-2
size: few
D: -
J: TRBJ2-5
CDR3: CASSQDRRGVETQYF
DNA: TGTGCCAGCAGCCAAGATCGGCGGGGAGTAGAGACCCAGTACTTC